This T cell receptor (beta chain) was observed in a study of T cell changes during pregnancy in multiple sclerosis. This table comes from immunoSEQ multiplex PCR, and its TCRdb copy is limited to in-frame clones, with some not included. The sample holds about 25,000 clones, roughly 86% seen once. The germline CDR1 and CDR2 sequences are SGHDT and YYEEEE. The CDR3 is 13 residues long. The V end was cut by 2 bases, the J end by 4 bases, with 8 bases between. V is TRBV5-6 and J is TRBJ2-3; TRBD1 is a possible D gene (5 bases). This TCR was sampled from a female donor in good health, enrolled as a control in a pregnancy study. This material consisted of CD8+ T cells from peripheral blood mononuclear cells, taken in the first trimester of pregnancy. The DNA of the CDR3 is TGTGCCAGCAGCTTAGGGGTTGCAGATACGCAGTATTTT. Amino acid sequence: CASSLGVADTQYF. Filled out from reference TRBV5-6 and TRBJ2-3, the complete variable domain reads DAGVTQSPTHLIKTRGQQVTLRCSPKSGHDTVSWYQQALGQGPQFIFQYYEEEERQRGNFPDRFSGHQFPNYSSELNVNALLLGDSALYLCASSLGVADTQYFGPGTRLTVL.